The sequence of this T cell receptor (beta chain) was determined in a study of OX40 agonist ivuxolimab in advanced cancers. This clone was detected only once. Measured with immunoSEQ multiplex PCR; TCRdb has only the in-frame clones, and not every one. The sample contains roughly 64,000 clones, approximately 79% of which appear only once. Germline V CDR1 and CDR2: SGHRS, YFSETQ. Trimming took off 2 bases at V and 7 bases at J, with 12 bases between the two ends. The CDR3 has 14 residues. V and J are TRBV5-1 and TRBJ2-2; D assignment may be TRBD1 or TRBD2 (5 bases each). This TCR was recovered from an adult with an advanced solid tumor such as melanoma, head and neck, liver or kidney cancer. The sample was CD4+ or CD8+ T cells sorted from blood, taken in a trial of the OX40 agonist ivuxolimab. The CDR3 DNA is TGCGCCAGCAGCTTTAGGGGACCGGGCGGGGAGCTGTTTTTT. This codes for CASSFRGPGGELFF.